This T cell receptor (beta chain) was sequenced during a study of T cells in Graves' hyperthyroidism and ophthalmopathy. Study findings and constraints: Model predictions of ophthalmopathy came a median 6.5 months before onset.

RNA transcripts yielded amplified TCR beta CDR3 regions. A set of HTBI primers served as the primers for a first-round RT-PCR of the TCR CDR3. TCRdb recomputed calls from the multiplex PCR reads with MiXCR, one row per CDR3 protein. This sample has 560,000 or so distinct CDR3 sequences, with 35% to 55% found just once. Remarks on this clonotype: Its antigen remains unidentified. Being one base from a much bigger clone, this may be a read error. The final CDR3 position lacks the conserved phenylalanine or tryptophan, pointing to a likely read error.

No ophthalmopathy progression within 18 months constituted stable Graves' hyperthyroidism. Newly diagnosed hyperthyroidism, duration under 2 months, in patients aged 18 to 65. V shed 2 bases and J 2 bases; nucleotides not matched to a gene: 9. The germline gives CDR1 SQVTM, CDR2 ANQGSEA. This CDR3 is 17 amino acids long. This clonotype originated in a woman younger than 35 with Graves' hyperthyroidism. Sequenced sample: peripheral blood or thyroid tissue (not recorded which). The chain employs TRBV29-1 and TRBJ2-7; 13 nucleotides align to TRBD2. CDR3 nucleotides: TGCAGCGTTGAAATAGGACTAGCGGGAGATACCCCCTACGAGCAGTACCTC. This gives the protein CSVEIGLAGDTPYEQYL.